The 30 T cell receptor beta chains reported below all come from one sample, sequenced in a study of blood T cell repertoires in COVID-19. The data were produced by immunoSEQ multiplex PCR, yet TCRdb's version contains in-frame clones alone and is incomplete. The top ten clones hold 0.7% of a sample with about 260,000 clones, roughly 87% of them seen once. Source material: peripheral blood. The source of these receptors is a human donor in a cohort sampled during active COVID-19.

The rearrangement joins TRBV12-3 or TRBV12-4 to TRBJ2-7; 7 bases agree with TRBD2. Trimming removed 5 bases from V and 3 bases from J; junction bases left unmatched: 1. CDR3 length: 12 residues. This CDR3 is CASSRTSYEQYF. CDR3 DNA sequence: TGTGCCAGCAGTCGGACTAGCTACGAGCAGTACTTC.

This clone has a single count. V gene TRBV9 combines with J gene TRBJ2-3; 9 positions match TRBD2. The junction had 6 bases not matched to a gene; V was cut back by 3 bases and J by 4 bases. CDR3 length equals 15 residues. CDR1 is SGDLS, CDR2 YYNGEE, per germline. The DNA for the CDR3 is TGTGCCAGCAGCGGCCTAGCGGGGATCGCAGATACGCAGTATTTT. Translation: CASSGLAGIADTQYF.

The gene calls are TRBV2 and TRBJ2-7; 10 bases fit TRBD2. CDR1 SNHLY and CDR2 FYNNEI come from the germline V gene. J lost 12 bases, V lost 6 bases, and 11 bases had no gene match. CDR3 length: 13 amino acids. The CDR3 DNA reads as TGTGCCAGCAGCCGACTAGCGGGTCCCCTATCGTACTTC. The encoded protein is CASSRLAGPLSYF.

The chain recombines TRBV5-4 with TRBJ2-2; TRBD1 matches at 11 bases. The trim removed 9 bases at V and 3 bases at J, leaving 7 bases unmatched. CDR3 length equals 15 residues. In germline, CDR1 is SGHNT, CDR2 YYREEE (reference sequence). The CDR3 spells CATLRTGGDTGELFF. CDR3 nucleotides: TGTGCCACACTAAGGACAGGGGGCGACACCGGGGAGCTGTTTTTT.

The count of this clone is one. The V call is TRBV28, the J call TRBJ1-6, with no clear D. The CDR3 length is 13 residues. Germline V lookup: CDR1 MDHEN, CDR2 SYDVKM. V was trimmed by 11 bases and J by 7 bases, leaving 15 bases between them. DNA of the CDR3: TGTGCCGTCAAGGCGGGGAACAATTCACCCCTCCACTTT. This sequence encodes CAVKAGNNSPLHF.

The chain uses TRBV9 and TRBJ1-2; D is perhaps TRBD1 (5 bases). The CDR3 spans 18 residues. V was pared by 0 bases and J by 1 base, with 19 bases between. Germline V gene sequence: CDR1 SGDLS, CDR2 YYNGEE. The CDR3 here is CASSVAPGPTSFNYGYTF. CDR3 in DNA: TGTGCCAGCAGCGTAGCGCCAGGGCCCACCTCTTTTAACTATGGCTACACCTTC.

The V gene is TRBV2, the J gene TRBJ1-2, with TRBD1 identical over 8 bases. The V segment lost 8 bases and the J segment 9 bases; nucleotides outside the gene matches: 11. This CDR3 has 13 residues. The germline V gene has CDR1 SNHLY and CDR2 FYNNEI. The CDR3 DNA follows: TGTGCCAGCTTACAGGGGGAGCGGCGGAGCTACACCTTC. Encoded protein: CASLQGERRSYTF.

The rearrangement joins TRBV7-2 to TRBJ2-7, with 7 bases lining up with TRBD2. This CDR3 contains 13 residues. The junction had 6 bases not matched to a gene; V was cut back by 3 bases and J by 7 bases. Germline CDR1 is SGHTA and CDR2 is FQGNSA. The CDR3 here is CASSFTAGKEQYF. The CDR3 DNA reads as TGTGCCAGCAGCTTCACAGCGGGAAAGGAGCAGTACTTC.

The J gene is TRBJ1-2, the V gene TRBV19; a weak D match, TRBD1 (6 bases). The CDR3 is 14 amino acids. Germline loops: CDR1 LNHDA, CDR2 SQIVND (reference sequence). Between the trimmed V and J ends, which lost 5 bases and 4 bases, there was a span of 14 bases. The CDR3: CASSLYDRFYGYTF. CDR3 coding DNA: TGTGCCAGTAGTTTATACGACAGGTTCTATGGCTACACCTTC.

This clone was seen only once. J is TRBJ2-7 and V is TRBV6-1, with D perhaps TRBD1 (5 bases). Trimming took 2 bases from V and 3 from J, leaving 11 bases between them. Germline V CDR1 and CDR2: MNHNS, SASEGT. The CDR3 has 14 amino acids. The CDR3 sequence: CASSEKGFLYEQYF. For the CDR3, the DNA is TGTGCCAGCAGTGAAAAGGGGTTTCTCTACGAGCAGTACTTC.

The rearrangement joins TRBV9 to TRBJ2-1; tentatively, D is TRBD1 (5 bases). This CDR3 region has 16 residues. Trimming took 0 bases from V and 0 from J, leaving 10 bases between them. Germline lookup yields CDR1 SGDLS and CDR2 YYNGEE. The chain's CDR3 is CASSVARQTSYNEQFF. The CDR3 nucleotides read TGTGCCAGCAGCGTAGCAAGACAGACCTCCTACAATGAGCAGTTCTTC.

This chain joins TRBV7-6 and TRBJ2-1; D gene uncertain. The V end was cut by 2 bases, the J end by 6 bases, with 17 bases between. The CDR3 is 16 residues long. Germline CDR1 SGHVS, CDR2 FNYEAQ. CDR3 in amino acids: CASSLYTRVTSNEQFF. The CDR3 region has the DNA TGTGCCAGCAGCTTATACACCCGGGTAACGTCCAATGAGCAGTTCTTC.

This clone was counted a few times. The rearrangement uses TRBV5-1 and TRBJ1-2; TRBD1 aligns across 8 bases. V lost 4 bases and J lost 4; bases outside the gene matches: 6. Germline V gene sequence: CDR1 SGHRS, CDR2 YFSETQ. The CDR3 sequence is 14 residues long. The CDR3 region is CASSPGQDLYGYTF. In nucleotides, the CDR3 is TGCGCCAGCAGCCCGGGACAGGATCTCTATGGCTACACCTTC. Supplemented by reference TRBV5-1 and TRBJ1-2, the full variable domain reads KAGVTQTPRYLIKTRGQQVTLSCSPISGHRSVSWYQQTPGQGLQFLFEYFSETQRNKGNFPGRFSGRQFSNSRSEMNVSTLELGDSALYLCASSPGQDLYGYTFGSGTRLTVV.

This chain uses TRBV30 with TRBJ2-3; D may be TRBD2 (5 bases). The germline gives CDR1 GTSNPN, CDR2 SVGIG (reference sequence). The CDR3 loop spans 12 amino acids. The V end lost 4 bases, the J end lost 7 bases, and 12 bases lay between the germline ends. The CDR3 loop is CAWTPPGNTQYF. CDR3 nucleotides: TGTGCCTGGACCCCCCCCGGGAATACGCAGTATTTT.

This clone has more than one count but fewer than ten. The chain combines TRBV19 with TRBJ1-2, with no clear D. V was trimmed by 1 base and J by 6 bases, leaving 6 bases between them. CDR1 is LNHDA and CDR2 is SQIVND in the germline V gene (reference sequence). This CDR3 has 12 amino acids. CDR3: CASSIARNGYTF. The CDR3 nucleotides read TGTGCCAGTAGTATAGCCAGGAATGGCTACACCTTC.

In this sample, this clone turned up once. This chain uses TRBV24-1 with TRBJ1-5, with D maybe TRBD1 (5 bases). Germline CDR1 reads KGHDR; CDR2 reads SFDVKD. The CDR3 is made up of 13 amino acids. V was pared by 6 bases and J by 5 bases, with 10 bases between. In DNA form, the CDR3 reads TGTGCCACCAGTTTAGGGGTGGATCAGCCCCAGCATTTT. Protein: CATSLGVDQPQHF.

The chain uses TRBV10-3 and TRBJ2-3; D is unclear. This CDR3 is built from 12 residues. With 9 bases removed from V and 0 bases from J, the gap between germline ends came to 7 bases. Germline assignment: CDR1 ENHRY and CDR2 SYGVKD. CDR3 sequence (DNA): TGTGCCATTCTAGGAAGCACAGATACGCAGTATTTT. Translating gives CAILGSTDTQYF.

The rearrangement uses TRBV7-2 and TRBJ2-7; D gene uncertain. V lost 1 base and J lost 2, with 9 bases in between. The CDR3 consists of 14 residues. Germline-derived CDR1 and CDR2 are SGHTA and FQGNSA. Here the CDR3 DNA reads TGTGCCAGCAGCTTAGGCCCCGCGACCTACGAGCAGTACTTC. Protein product: CASSLGPATYEQYF.

This clone has only one observation. The chain carries TRBV27 and TRBJ2-2; D unclear. The CDR3 runs 16 residues. Germline loops: CDR1 MNHEY, CDR2 SMNVEV (reference sequence). Trimming removed 3 bases from V and 0 bases from J, with 11 bases in between. The CDR3 region is CASSFSLVANTGELFF. In nucleotides, the CDR3 is TGTGCCAGCAGTTTCAGCCTAGTCGCGAACACCGGGGAGCTGTTTTTT.

The V call is TRBV6-5, the J call TRBJ1-5, with a weak D call TRBD1 (5 bases). The CDR3 is 13 amino acids. Between the trimmed V and J ends, which lost 0 bases and 6 bases, there was a span of 6 bases. From germline, CDR1 is MNHEY and CDR2 SVGAGI. CDR3: CASSYSRVQPQHF. CDR3 DNA sequence: TGTGCCAGCAGTTACTCCAGGGTTCAGCCCCAGCATTTT.

The chain combines TRBV7-2 with TRBJ1-5; D not resolved. CDR3 size: 15 residues. The ends were cut back, 3 bases at V and 6 bases at J, with 15 bases in the middle. CDR1 is SGHTA, CDR2 FQGNSA, per germline. DNA for the CDR3: TGTGCCAGCAGCTTGTGGCAGGCAGAAAGTCAGCCCCAGCATTTT. It translates to CASSLWQAESQPQHF.

The chain has TRBV6-2 or TRBV6-3 and TRBJ2-7; 9 bases are shared with TRBD2. The CDR3 has 15 residues. Germline CDR1 reads MNHEY; CDR2 reads SVGEGT. V dropped 0 bases and J dropped 3; count of bases not matched to a gene: 3. CDR3 in amino acids: CASSYSLTSGYEQYF. The CDR3, as DNA: TGTGCCAGCAGTTACTCTCTGACTAGCGGCTACGAGCAGTACTTC.

This sequence joins TRBV7-9 and TRBJ2-3; 10 bases are a match to TRBD2. CDR3 length: 16 amino acids. CDR1 and CDR2 from the germline V gene are SEHNR and FQNEAQ (reference sequence). The junction had 7 bases not matched to a gene; V was cut back by 5 bases and J by 2 bases. CDR3 bases: TGTGCCAGCAGCCAGCTAGCGGGGGCCCACACAGATACGCAGTATTTT. Translation gives CASSQLAGAHTDTQYF. The full variable domain, its missing parts supplied by reference TRBV7-9 and TRBJ2-3, is DTGVSQNPRHKITKRGQNVTFRCDPISEHNRLYWYRQTLGQGPEFLTYFQNEAQLEKSRLLSDRFSAERPKGSFSTLEIQRTEQGDSAMYLCASSQLAGAHTDTQYFGPGTRLTVL.

The genes are TRBV28 and TRBJ1-5, with TRBD1 matching over 7 bases. The ends lost 6 bases at V and 8 bases at J; junction bases unmatched: 10. This CDR3 contains 14 residues. Germline-derived CDR1 and CDR2 are MDHEN and SYDVKM. Here the CDR3 DNA reads TGTGCCAGCAGACAACAGGGGCCCGTAAAGCCCCAGCATTTT. As protein: CASRQQGPVKPQHF.

CDR3 sequence: CASSTPGGLAYEQYF. The DNA of the CDR3 is TGTGCCAGTAGTACACCAGGAGGGTTGGCCTACGAGCAGTACTTC. The genes are TRBV19 and TRBJ2-7, with TRBD2 as a possible D gene (6 bases). The V end lost 4 bases, the J end lost 2 bases, and 15 bases lay between the germline ends. This CDR3 region has 15 residues. CDR1 and CDR2 (germline): LNHDA, SQIVND (reference sequence).

The chain recombines TRBV30 with TRBJ2-7; D ambiguous. Trimming left V 5 bases short and J 3 bases short, with 5 bases between. The CDR3 length is 10 residues. Looked up from germline, CDR1 is GTSNPN and CDR2 is SVGIG (reference sequence). The CDR3: CAWGYYEQYF. CDR3 nucleotides: TGTGCCTGGGGATACTACGAGCAGTACTTC. Full variable domain (remainder filled in from reference TRBV30 and TRBJ2-7): SQTIHQWPATLVQPVGSPLSLECTVEGTSNPNLYWYRQAAGRGLQLLFYSVGIGQISSEVPQNLSASRPQDRQFILSSKKLLLSDSGFYLCAWGYYEQYFGPGTRLTVT.

This chain joins TRBV19 and TRBJ2-5; tentative D call: TRBD1 (5 bases). CDR3 length equals 17 residues. From germline, CDR1 is LNHDA and CDR2 SQIVND (reference sequence). V lost 7 bases to trimming and J lost 5 bases, with 26 bases between them. The CDR3 DNA sequence: TGTGCCAGTAAGGGGTCGGCGACCCCCTCTGTCCCCGAGACCCAGTACTTC. Protein: CASKGSATPSVPETQYF.

This clone was counted a single time. The chain has TRBV9 and TRBJ2-3; 10 bases match TRBD1. The CDR3 contains 15 residues. Per the germline V gene, CDR1 is SGDLS and CDR2 is YYNGEE. The trim removed 2 bases at V and 3 bases at J, leaving 3 bases unmatched. CDR3 DNA: TGTGCCAGCAGCGTCGACAGGGGGCGGACAGATACGCAGTATTTT. Translating it yields CASSVDRGRTDTQYF.

This clone has a single count. This chain connects TRBV5-4 to TRBJ2-7, with TRBD1 identical over 8 bases. V shed 4 bases and J 1 base; nucleotides not matched to a gene: 4. CDR1 is SGHNT, CDR2 YYREEE, per germline (reference sequence). The CDR3 runs 14 residues. This CDR3 reads CASSPRTGSYEQYF. In nucleotides, the CDR3 is TGTGCCAGCAGCCCGCGGACAGGGTCCTACGAGCAGTACTTC.

This chain joins TRBV19 and TRBJ2-7; 10 nucleotides agree with TRBD2. CDR3 size: 18 residues. The V segment lost 5 bases and the J segment 2 bases; nucleotides outside the gene matches: 15. The germline V gene has CDR1 LNHDA and CDR2 SQIVND (reference sequence). In DNA, the CDR3 is TGTGCCAGTAGTTCGATAGCGGGGGGCCTTTCTCCTACCTACGAGCAGTACTTC. Its translation is CASSSIAGGLSPTYEQYF.